The 13 T cell receptor beta chains reported below all come from one sample, sequenced in a study of control samples from healthy donors and cancer patients (dated by TCRdb to about 2020). The library was produced with the immunoSEQ multiplex PCR assay. TCRdb obtained this table from immuneACCESS and retained in-frame rearrangements with V and J assigned. These tables miss some clones; where compared with another copy, unresolved V genes account for less than half of the shortfall, and the remainder is unexplained. This sample holds 80,000 to 100,000 clones; more than 90% were observed only once. The ten largest clones add up to approximately 3% of the sample. The sequenced material came from blood. The receptor source for this set is a human donor in good health. The donor label of this sample is uncertain.

The V and J genes are TRBV2 and TRBJ2-7; 8 positions agree with TRBD1. The CDR3 covers 14 residues. CDR1 SNHLY and CDR2 FYNNEI come from the germline V gene. The J segment lost 0 bases and the V segment lost 6 bases, leaving 4 bases of the junction unmatched. CDR3 DNA sequence: TGTGCCAGCAGACGACAGGGGAACTCCTACGAGCAGTACTTC. Protein: CASRRQGNSYEQYF. The full variable domain, rest sourced from reference TRBV2 and TRBJ2-7, is EPEVTQTPSHQVTQMGQEVILRCVPISNHLYFYWYRQILGQKVEFLVSFYNNEISEKSEIFDDQFSVERPDGSNFTLKIRSTKLEDSAMYFCASRRQGNSYEQYFGPGTRLTVT.

The chain carries TRBV6-1 and TRBJ2-7, with 9 bases aligning to TRBD2. V was pared by 2 bases and J by 3 bases, with 2 bases of the junction left unmatched. Germline V CDR1 and CDR2: MNHNS, SASEGT. This CDR3 comprises 14 residues. CDR3 region: CASSESSGGYEQYF. The CDR3 nucleotides read TGTGCCAGCAGTGAAAGTAGCGGGGGCTACGAGCAGTACTTC.

This clone was recorded only once. V is TRBV7-9 and J is TRBJ2-1, with D possibly TRBD2 on 7 matching bases. The CDR3 loop spans 15 amino acids. Germline CDR1 reads SEHNR; CDR2 reads FQNEAQ (reference sequence). V lost 6 bases and J 0 bases, leaving 12 bases between the germline ends. The CDR3: CASRTGGYSYNEQFF. The DNA for the CDR3 is TGTGCCAGCAGAACGGGGGGCTACTCCTACAATGAGCAGTTCTTC.

The chain employs TRBV23-1 and TRBJ1-4, with 12 bases aligning to TRBD1. TRBV23-1 is marked as an open reading frame, function uncertain. Trimming cost V 2 bases and J 6 bases; bases outside gene matches: 4. The CDR3 totals 16 residues. CDR3 region: CASSQGDRGRDEKLFF. The CDR3 nucleotides are TGCGCCAGCAGTCAAGGGGACAGGGGGCGCGATGAAAAACTGTTTTTT.

This chain links TRBV7-3 with TRBJ1-1, with D hard to call. The CDR3 is 13 residues long. V was shortened by 1 base and J by 1 base, with 4 bases between the two germline ends. The germline V gene encodes CDR1 SGHTA and CDR2 FQGTGA. The CDR3 region has the DNA TGTGCCAGCAGCTTAAGACAGAACACTGAAGCTTTCTTT. This gives the protein CASSLRQNTEAFF.

The chain employs TRBV5-1 and TRBJ1-2, with TRBD1 as a possible D gene (5 bases). Germline values: CDR1 SGHRS, CDR2 YFSETQ. The CDR3 extends over 17 amino acids. V lost 2 bases, J lost 7 bases, and 24 bases lay in between. The CDR3 loop reads CASSFSGTRGPTSGYTF. The CDR3 nucleotides are TGCGCCAGCAGCTTTAGCGGGACGAGGGGACCGACGAGTGGCTACACCTTC.

The chain couples TRBV28 to TRBJ1-3; D is undetermined. Germline CDR1 MDHEN, CDR2 SYDVKM. V was cut by 7 bases and J by 1 base, with 14 bases left in between. This CDR3 contains 15 residues. CDR3 residues: CASTPSAESGNTIYF. The CDR3 DNA follows: TGTGCCAGCACCCCGAGTGCCGAATCTGGAAACACCATATATTTT.

This clone was seen a single time. The V and J genes are TRBV6-5 and TRBJ2-7; the D gene could be TRBD1 or TRBD2 (5 bases each). The germline V gene encodes CDR1 MNHEY and CDR2 SVGAGI. This CDR3 is built from 12 residues. Trimming took off 10 bases at V and 0 bases at J, with 10 bases between the two ends. CDR3 coding DNA: TGTGCCACCAGAGGGGCCTCCTACGAGCAGTACGTC. Encoded protein: CATRGASYEQYV.

This chain links TRBV6-5 with TRBJ1-3, with TRBD1 as a possible D gene (6 bases). Trimming left V 8 bases short and J 7 bases short, with 18 bases between. The CDR3 is 14 amino acids. CDR1 is MNHEY, CDR2 SVGAGI, per germline. CDR3 nucleotide sequence: TGTGCCAGCCTTGCCCCGGGGGCCGGGAACACCATATATTTT. This sequence encodes CASLAPGAGNTIYF.

This rearrangement joins TRBV29-1 to TRBJ1-1, with D perhaps TRBD1 (5 bases). The CDR3 length is 15 residues. V lost 0 bases, J lost 4 bases, and 15 bases lay in between. Germline V gives CDR1 SQVTM, CDR2 ANQGSEA. The chain's CDR3 is CSVEDGLGRGTEAFF. CDR3 nucleotides: TGCAGCGTTGAAGATGGGTTAGGAAGGGGCACTGAAGCTTTCTTT.

This clone was observed once. This chain uses TRBV18 with TRBJ1-1; D may be TRBD1 (6 bases). The CDR3 is made up of 15 amino acids. V was shortened by 3 bases and J by 1 base, with 12 bases between the two germline ends. Germline CDR1 KGHSH, CDR2 LQKENI. DNA of the CDR3: TGTGCCAGCTCACCGGTGACAGGAGCGAACACTGAAGCTTTCTTT. Translating gives CASSPVTGANTEAFF.

The chain recombines TRBV19 with TRBJ1-1; 8 bases agree with TRBD1. The CDR3 sequence is 14 residues long. Germline CDR1 and CDR2: LNHDA and SQIVND (reference sequence). V gave up 6 bases and J gave up 1 base; unmatched junction bases: 4. Written as DNA, the CDR3 is TGTGCCAGTAGGCCGGGACAGGAGAACACTGAAGCTTTCTTT. Its translation is CASRPGQENTEAFF.

V and J are TRBV19 and TRBJ1-1; possibly TRBD1 for D (6 bases). The CDR3 is 18 residues long. Germline-derived CDR1 and CDR2 are LNHDA and SQIVND (reference sequence). V was clipped by 3 bases and J by 3 bases, with 23 bases between them. The CDR3, as DNA: TGTGCCAGTAGTATCACCATGGGGGCTCCGGGTGGGGACACTGAAGCTTTCTTT. Translation: CASSITMGAPGGDTEAFF.